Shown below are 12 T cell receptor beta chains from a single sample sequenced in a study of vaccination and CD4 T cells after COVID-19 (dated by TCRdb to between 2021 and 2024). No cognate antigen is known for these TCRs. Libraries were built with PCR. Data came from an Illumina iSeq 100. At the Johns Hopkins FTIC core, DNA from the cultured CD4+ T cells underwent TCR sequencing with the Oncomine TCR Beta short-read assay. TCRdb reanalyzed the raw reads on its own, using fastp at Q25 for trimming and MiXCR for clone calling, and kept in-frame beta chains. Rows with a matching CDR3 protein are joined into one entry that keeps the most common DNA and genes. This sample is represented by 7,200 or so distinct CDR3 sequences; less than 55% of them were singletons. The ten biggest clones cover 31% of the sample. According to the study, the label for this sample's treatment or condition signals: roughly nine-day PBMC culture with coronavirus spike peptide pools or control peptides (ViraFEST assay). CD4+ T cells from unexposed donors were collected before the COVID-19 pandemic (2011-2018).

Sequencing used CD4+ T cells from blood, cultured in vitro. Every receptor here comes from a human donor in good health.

CDR3 bases: TGTGCCTATCGACAGGAAAATCAGCCCCAGCATTTT. This translates into CAYRQENQPQHF. The chain has TRBV30 and TRBJ1-5; D is perhaps TRBD1 (6 bases). Germline lookup yields CDR1 GTSNPN and CDR2 SVGIG (reference sequence). The CDR3 contains 12 residues. V lost 7 bases to trimming and J lost 4 bases, with 11 bases between them.

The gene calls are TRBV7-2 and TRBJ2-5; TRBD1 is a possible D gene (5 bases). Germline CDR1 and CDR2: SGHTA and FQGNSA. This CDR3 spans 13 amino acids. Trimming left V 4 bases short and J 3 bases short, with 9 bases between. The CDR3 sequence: CASSWQGKETQYF. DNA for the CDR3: TGTGCCAGCAGCTGGCAGGGTAAAGAGACCCAGTACTTC.

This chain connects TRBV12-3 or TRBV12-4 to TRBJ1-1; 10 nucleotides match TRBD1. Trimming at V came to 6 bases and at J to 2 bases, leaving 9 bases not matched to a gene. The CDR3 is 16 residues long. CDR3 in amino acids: CASSAGQGYGNTEAFF. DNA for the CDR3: TGTGCCAGCAGCGCGGGACAGGGGTATGGAAACACTGAAGCTTTCTTT.

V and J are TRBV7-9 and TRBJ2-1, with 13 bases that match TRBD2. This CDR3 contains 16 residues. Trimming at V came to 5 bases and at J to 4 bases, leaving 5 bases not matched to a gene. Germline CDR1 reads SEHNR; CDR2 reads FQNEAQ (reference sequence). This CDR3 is CASSGWTSGSYNEQFF. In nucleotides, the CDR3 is TGTGCCAGCAGCGGATGGACTAGCGGGAGTTACAATGAGCAGTTCTTC.

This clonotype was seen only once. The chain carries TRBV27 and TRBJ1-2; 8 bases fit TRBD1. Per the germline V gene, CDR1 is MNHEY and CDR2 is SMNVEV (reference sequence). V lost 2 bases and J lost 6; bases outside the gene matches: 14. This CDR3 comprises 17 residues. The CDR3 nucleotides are TGTGCCAGCAGTTTACTGGGATTGACAGGGGCTGATGATGGCTACACCTTC. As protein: CASSLLGLTGADDGYTF.

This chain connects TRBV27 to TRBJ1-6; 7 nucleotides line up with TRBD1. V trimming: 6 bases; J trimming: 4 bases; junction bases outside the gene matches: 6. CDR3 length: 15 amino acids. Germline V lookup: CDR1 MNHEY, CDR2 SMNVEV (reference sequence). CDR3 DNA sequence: TGTGCCAGCAGAGACAGGGCGGGTTATAATTCACCCCTCCACTTT. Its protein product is CASRDRAGYNSPLHF.

In nucleotides, the CDR3 is TGCAGTGCTAGAGACAGGGGTCCCTATGGCTACACCTTC. It is translated as CSARDRGPYGYTF. The rearrangement links TRBV20-1 to TRBJ1-2; D may be TRBD1 (6 bases). This CDR3 has 13 residues. Germline CDR1 and CDR2: DFQATT and SNEGSKA (reference sequence). The germline V and J ends were trimmed by 0 bases and 4 bases, with 9 bases remaining between them.

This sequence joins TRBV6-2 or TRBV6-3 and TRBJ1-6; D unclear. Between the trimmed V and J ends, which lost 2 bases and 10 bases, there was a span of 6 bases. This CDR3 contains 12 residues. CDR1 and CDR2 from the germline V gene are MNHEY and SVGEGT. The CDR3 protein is CASSYRPSPLHF. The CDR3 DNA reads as TGTGCCAGCAGTTACAGACCCTCACCCCTCCACTTT.

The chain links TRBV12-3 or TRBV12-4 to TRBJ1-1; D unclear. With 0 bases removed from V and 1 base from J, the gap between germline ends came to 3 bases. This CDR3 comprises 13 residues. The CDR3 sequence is CASSLAGNTEAFF. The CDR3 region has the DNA TGTGCCAGCAGTTTAGCCGGGAACACTGAAGCTTTCTTT.

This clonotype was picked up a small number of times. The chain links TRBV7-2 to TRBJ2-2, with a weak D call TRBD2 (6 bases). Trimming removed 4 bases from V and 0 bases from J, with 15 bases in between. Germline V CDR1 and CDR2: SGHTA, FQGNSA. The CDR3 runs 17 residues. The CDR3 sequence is CASSSKGPGANTGELFF. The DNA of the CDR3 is TGTGCCAGCAGCTCCAAGGGACCGGGGGCGAACACCGGGGAGCTGTTTTTT.

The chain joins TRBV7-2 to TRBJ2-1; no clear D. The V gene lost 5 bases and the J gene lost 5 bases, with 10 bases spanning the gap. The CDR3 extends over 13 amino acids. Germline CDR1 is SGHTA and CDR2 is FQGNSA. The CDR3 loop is CASSPRANNEQFF. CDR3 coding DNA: TGTGCCAGCAGCCCTCGGGCCAACAATGAGCAGTTCTTC. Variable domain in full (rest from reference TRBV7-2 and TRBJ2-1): GAGVSQSPSNKVTEKGKDVELRCDPISGHTALYWYRQSLGQGLEFLIYFQGNSAPDKSGLPSDRFSAERTGGSVSTLTIQRTQQEDSAVYLCASSPRANNEQFFGPGTRLTVL.

CDR3 DNA sequence: TGTGCCAGCAGCGGGTCGTCGTACCCGGGGGACACAGATACGCAGTATTTT. Amino acids: CASSGSSYPGDTDTQYF. V gene TRBV11-2 combines with J gene TRBJ2-3; possibly TRBD2 for D (6 bases). The V gene lost 5 bases and the J gene lost 2 bases, with 20 bases spanning the gap. The CDR3 totals 17 residues. CDR1 is SGHAT, CDR2 FQNNGV, per germline.